This TCR beta chain was found in a study of blood T cell repertoires in COVID-19. For the study at large: Sources were T cells, B-cell-depleted T cells, or PBMCs; the material itself was cDNA or gDNA.

How the authors handled the data: From reference gene primer amplification, estimates of nucleated cell counts were derived. Data came from immunoSEQ multiplex PCR; TCRdb stores just in-frame clones and leaves some out. That table supplies the V and J calls and clone size; D and trimming were determined from the DNA. The sample includes 300,000 or so clones, around four fifths of them seen just once. The CDR3 extends over 17 amino acids. Germline CDR1 reads LGHNT; CDR2 reads FRNRAP. V lost 2 bases and J lost 0, with 14 bases in between. The sequencing input was peripheral blood. The clonotype comes from a woman aged 50 to 60 with acute or convalescent COVID-19. This chain joins TRBV12-5 and TRBJ1-5, with D perhaps matching TRBD1 (6 bases). The CDR3: CASGLFTGTLSNQPQHF. Here the CDR3 DNA reads TGTGCTAGTGGTTTGTTTACCGGGACACTTAGCAATCAGCCCCAGCATTTT.